One T cell receptor (beta chain) is described in this entry. Its specificity is unknown. The data belong to a study of OX40 agonist ivuxolimab in advanced cancers. The wider study: Each dose-escalation patient presented with hepatocellular carcinoma, melanoma, renal cell or head and neck cancer. Of the patients, three showed partial responses, one with hepatocellular carcinoma and two with cutaneous melanoma.

This CDR3 comprises 17 residues. General observations from the study: Patients who responded partially at 0.1-3.0 mg/kg showed clonal expansion ranking among the lowest.

Produced via immunoSEQ multiplex PCR; TCRdb's table is partial and in-frame only. The sample includes more than 50,000 clones, roughly 84% of them seen just once. This sequence originates from an adult with an advanced solid tumor such as melanoma, head and neck, liver or kidney cancer. The sequences come from CD4+ or CD8+ T cells sorted from blood, collected in a trial of the OX40 agonist ivuxolimab. The gene calls are TRBV21-1 and TRBJ2-7. TRBV21-1 has pseudogene status. CDR3 loop: CASNLTGLGASSYEQYF. DNA for the CDR3: TGTGCCAGCAACCTCACCGGGCTCGGGGCCTCGTCCTACGAGCAGTACTTC.